A single sample is the source of the 23 T cell receptor beta chains below, sequenced in a study of T cell responses to AZD1222 COVID-19 vaccine. Clones were read by immunoSEQ multiplex PCR, and TCRdb kept only the in-frame ones, dropping some. The table has some 97,000 clones, around 87% seen once. The sequencing here drew on peripheral blood, taken on day 0 of MenACWY control vaccination. The receptor set was obtained from an adult in good health.

V is TRBV7-8 and J is TRBJ1-1; D possibly corresponds to TRBD1 (5 bases). Germline lookup yields CDR1 SGHVS and CDR2 FQNEAQ. Trimming removed 1 base from V and 1 base from J, with 7 bases in between. The CDR3 is 14 amino acids. This CDR3 is CASSLGQRNTEAFF. In DNA, the CDR3 is TGTGCCAGCAGCTTAGGACAGCGGAACACTGAAGCTTTCTTT.

The V call is TRBV28, the J call TRBJ1-4; 7 nucleotides agree with TRBD1. This CDR3 contains 17 residues. The germline CDR1 and CDR2 sequences are MDHEN and SYDVKM. After removal of 5 bases from V and 1 base from J, the junction contained 10 bases not matched to a gene. CDR3 amino acids: CASSPSHRGGTNEKLFF. The CDR3 region has the DNA TGTGCCAGCAGTCCATCGCACAGGGGCGGAACTAATGAAAAACTGTTTTTT. The variable domain in full, with the rest retrieved from reference TRBV28 and TRBJ1-4, is DVKVTQSSRYLVKRTGEKVFLECVQDMDHENMFWYRQDPGLGLRLIYFSYDVKMKEKGDIPEGYSVSREKKERFSLILESASTNQTSMYLCASSPSHRGGTNEKLFFGSGTQLSVL.

The chain recombines TRBV19 with TRBJ1-1, with D perhaps matching TRBD1 (5 bases). The V gene's germline CDR1 is LNHDA and CDR2 SQIVND (reference sequence). The V gene lost 3 bases and the J gene lost 4 bases, with 9 bases spanning the gap. The CDR3 contains 13 residues. The CDR3 DNA reads as TGTGCCAGTAGTATTGGGCAGGGCACTGAAGCTTTCTTT. Translation: CASSIGQGTEAFF.

The chain uses TRBV6-2 or TRBV6-3 and TRBJ1-5; D remains unclear. This CDR3 is built from 13 residues. V lost 5 bases, J lost 5 bases, and 10 bases lay in between. Germline CDR1 MNHEY, CDR2 SVGEGT. The CDR3 nucleotides are TGTGCCAGCAGTAGGCGTCGGGATCAGCCCCAGCATTTT. The encoded protein is CASSRRRDQPQHF.

This clone is a singleton in its sample. V is TRBV19 and J is TRBJ2-1, with D unclear. With 8 bases removed from V and 0 bases from J, the gap between germline ends came to 8 bases. Germline lookup yields CDR1 LNHDA and CDR2 SQIVND (reference sequence). The CDR3 is made up of 13 amino acids. The CDR3 protein is CASSASSYNEQFF. The CDR3 coding sequence is TGTGCCAGTTCGGCGAGCTCCTACAATGAGCAGTTCTTC. Full variable domain (rest looked up from reference TRBV19 and TRBJ2-1): DGGITQSPKYLFRKEGQNVTLSCEQNLNHDAMYWYRQDPGQGLRLIYYSQIVNDFQKGDIAEGYSVSREKKESFPLTVTSAQKNPTAFYLCASSASSYNEQFFGPGTRLTVL.

The chain employs TRBV4-3 and TRBJ2-7; D perhaps matches TRBD2 (5 bases). Germline V gene lookup returns CDR1 LGHNA and CDR2 YSLEER. Trimming removed 0 bases at V and 0 bases at J, with 6 bases between. The CDR3 spans 14 residues. CDR3 nucleotides: TGCGCCAGCAGCCAAGATGGGAGCTCCTACGAGCAGTACTTC. Its translation: CASSQDGSSYEQYF.

The chain joins TRBV6-2 or TRBV6-3 to TRBJ1-1; D call uncertain. CDR3 length: 15 amino acids. Trimming shortened V by 2 bases and J by 0 bases, and 10 bases separated the two germline ends. Germline V gene sequence: CDR1 MNHEY, CDR2 SVGEGT. The CDR3 bases are TGTGCCAGCAGTTACGCCCCGGACCTGAACACTGAAGCTTTCTTT. It specifies CASSYAPDLNTEAFF.

The V gene is TRBV5-1, the J gene TRBJ1-3; possibly TRBD1 for D (6 bases). The V gene's germline CDR1 is SGHRS and CDR2 YFSETQ. This CDR3 contains 17 residues. The V end was cut by 3 bases, the J end by 0 bases, with 16 bases between. The CDR3 nucleotides read TGCGCCAGCAGCTCCTTAGAGCGCAGGGGCTCTGGAAACACCATATATTTT. Translated: CASSSLERRGSGNTIYF.

Concerning this clone itself: Because it lacks the conserved phenylalanine or tryptophan at the end, this CDR3 is likely a read error. Because the CDR3's place on the DNA is in doubt, the DNA is left out and the CDR3 is given as listed by TCRdb. The chain uses TRBV3-1 (or the pseudogene TRBV3-2) and TRBJ1-2. Germline CDR1 LGHDT, CDR2 YNNKEL (reference sequence). The CDR3 comprises 12 residues, both ends counted. CDR3 protein: CASTRAGYGYAL.

The CDR3 DNA reads as TGTGCCAGCAGCCCTCGAGATGGGGGGATAACTTTCTTT. Residues: CASSPRDGGITFF. V is TRBV3-1 (or the pseudogene TRBV3-2) and J is TRBJ1-1; D perhaps matches TRBD1 (5 bases). This CDR3 spans 13 amino acids. With 4 bases removed from V and 12 bases from J, the gap between germline ends came to 18 bases. Germline V gene data show CDR1 as LGHDT and CDR2 as YNNKEL (reference sequence).

The chain carries TRBV21-1 and TRBJ2-7. TRBV21-1 is a pseudogene segment. This CDR3 region has 16 residues. The CDR3 bases are TGTGCCAGCAGCAAAGTCGGACCTACCCCCTCCTACGAGCAGTACTTC. Translation: CASSKVGPTPSYEQYF.

V is TRBV7-2 and J is TRBJ2-1; 7 bases are a match to TRBD2. The CDR3 has 15 residues. Germline V lookup: CDR1 SGHTA, CDR2 FQGNSA. The junction had 4 bases not matched to a gene; V was cut back by 3 bases and J by 2 bases. Here the CDR3 DNA reads TGTGCCAGCAGCTTTGAGGCGGGGGCCTACAATGAGCAGTTCTTC. Protein product: CASSFEAGAYNEQFF.

The genes are TRBV2 and TRBJ1-1; D is perhaps TRBD1 (6 bases). The CDR3 extends over 13 amino acids. Germline loops: CDR1 SNHLY, CDR2 FYNNEI. V lost 8 bases and J lost 11, with 21 bases in between. The CDR3 DNA is TGTGCCAGCCGGGACGGGGGCAGATTTAGCGCTTTCTTT. As protein: CASRDGGRFSAFF.

The V call is TRBV9, the J call TRBJ1-2, with 9 bases lining up with TRBD1. Germline assignment: CDR1 SGDLS and CDR2 YYNGEE. The V segment lost 4 bases and the J segment 3 bases; nucleotides outside the gene matches: 4. This CDR3 spans 14 amino acids. The CDR3 spells CASSPGQGDYGYTF. The CDR3 DNA reads as TGTGCCAGCAGCCCGGGACAGGGTGACTATGGCTACACCTTC.

CDR3 bases: TGTGCCAGCATCTCCCAGGGGGGAGATAATGAAAAACTGTTTTTT. This translates into CASISQGGDNEKLFF. V and J are TRBV2 and TRBJ1-4, with TRBD1 matching 7 bases. This CDR3 contains 15 residues. Unmatched junction bases numbered 9, after V lost 7 bases and J lost 4 bases. The V gene's germline CDR1 is SNHLY and CDR2 FYNNEI.

For this clone: Other DNA sequences in the sample encode the same CDR3. The rearrangement uses TRBV27 and TRBJ1-2; the D gene is possibly TRBD1 (5 bases). Trimming pared 5 bases from V and 8 bases from J, leaving 9 bases between. The CDR3 sequence is 11 residues long. The V gene's germline CDR1 is MNHEY and CDR2 SMNVEV (reference sequence). CDR3 nucleotides: TGTGCCAGCAGTGGGGGAGGGGGCTACACCTTC. Its translation is CASSGGGGYTF.

As DNA, the CDR3 is TGTGCCAGCAGTCATCTATACAGGGGAGCTTTCTTT. Encoded protein: CASSHLYRGAFF. V usage is TRBV3-1 (or the pseudogene TRBV3-2) and J usage is TRBJ1-1; TRBD1 aligns across 7 bases. The CDR3 runs 12 residues. Trimming removed 6 bases from V and 10 bases from J; junction bases left unmatched: 8. The germline gives CDR1 LGHDT, CDR2 YNNKEL (reference sequence).

J is TRBJ1-5 and V is TRBV30, with unresolved D. The germline V and J ends were trimmed by 5 bases and 6 bases, with 14 bases remaining between them. In germline, CDR1 is GTSNPN, CDR2 SVGIG (reference sequence). CDR3 size: 13 residues. The CDR3 reads CAWHRGGGQPQHF. CDR3 in DNA: TGTGCCTGGCATCGAGGCGGCGGTCAGCCCCAGCATTTT.

The gene calls are TRBV27 and TRBJ1-2; D is perhaps TRBD1 (6 bases). V lost 3 bases and J lost 4, with 18 bases in between. The germline V gene has CDR1 MNHEY and CDR2 SMNVEV (reference sequence). This CDR3 is built from 16 residues. CDR3 bases: TGTGCCAGCAGTTTCCGGAAGGGGGAGGAGATCTATGGCTACACCTTC. It yields the protein CASSFRKGEEIYGYTF.

The chain couples TRBV10-3 to TRBJ2-7; the D gene is possibly TRBD2 (6 bases). Per the germline V gene, CDR1 is ENHRY and CDR2 is SYGVKD. With 4 bases removed from V and 3 bases from J, the gap between germline ends came to 13 bases. This CDR3 has 14 amino acids. The CDR3: CAISGSGGSYEQYF. The CDR3 nucleotides are TGTGCCATCAGTGGGTCTGGGGGGAGCTACGAGCAGTACTTC.

V is TRBV19 and J is TRBJ1-5; 8 positions agree with TRBD1. CDR1 and CDR2 from the germline V gene are LNHDA and SQIVND (reference sequence). The V and J ends lost 4 bases and 12 bases, in that order; junction bases with no gene match: 14. There are 15 residues in the CDR3. The CDR3 DNA sequence: TGTGCCAGTAGTACCCCCGGGACAGGCCCTCGTGGCCAGCATTTT. Translation: CASSTPGTGPRGQHF.

V usage is TRBV3-1 (or the pseudogene TRBV3-2) and J usage is TRBJ2-1; unclear D gene. Trimming left V 1 base short and J 0 bases short, with 1 base between. The CDR3 sequence is 13 residues long. Germline CDR1 LGHDT, CDR2 YNNKEL (reference sequence). CDR3 in amino acids: CASSQVSYNEQFF. The CDR3, as DNA: TGTGCCAGCAGCCAAGTCTCCTACAATGAGCAGTTCTTC.

Only one count was recorded for this clone. V gene TRBV7-2 combines with J gene TRBJ1-1, with 9 bases identical to TRBD1. Germline V gives CDR1 SGHTA, CDR2 FQGNSA. The CDR3 extends over 15 amino acids. V lost 0 bases and J lost 6; bases outside the gene matches: 5. Here the CDR3 reads CASSLAGTGRAEAFF. The CDR3 DNA follows: TGTGCCAGCAGCTTAGCAGGGACAGGGAGAGCTGAAGCTTTCTTT.